The rows below give T cell receptor beta chains drawn from one sample of a study of cytomegalovirus exposure and HLA in healthy donors. Data came from immunoSEQ multiplex PCR; TCRdb stores just in-frame clones and leaves some out. The data show 200,000 to 250,000 clones, with 85% seen just once and 1% to 1.5% held by the top ten. Sequenced: PBMCs. The receptors shown here come from a human donor in good health. Each CDR3 is given with its conserved first and last residue. D genes are given only for firm matches. The size entry is marked missing in some rows and otherwise reads once, few, many or a size class.

TRBJ1-2,TRBV10-3,14,.,TRBD1,CAISGLQGAYGYTF,TGTGCCATCAGTGGATTACAGGGGGCCTATGGCTACACCTTC
TRBJ2-4,TRBV4-3,15,once,.,CASSQRSGPENIQYF,TGCGCCAGCAGCCAACGGAGCGGGCCCGAAAACATTCAGTACTTC
TRBJ2-1,TRBV4-1,16,.,.,CASSQVSTSSYNEQFF,TGCGCCAGCAGCCAAGTATCTACGAGCTCCTACAATGAGCAGTTCTTC
TRBJ1-1,TRBV9,18,few,.,CASSTTPFTRAPNTEAFF,TGTGCCAGCAGCACAACCCCCTTCACGCGGGCCCCGAACACTGAAGCTTTCTTT
TRBJ2-2,TRBV7-9,16,.,TRBD2,CASSPGAGDGSGELFF,TGTGCCAGCAGCCCCGGAGCGGGAGACGGATCCGGGGAGCTGTTTTTT
TRBJ1-4,TRBV6-4,15,.,.,CASSLMGGANEKLFF,TGTGCCAGCAGCCTAATGGGGGGTGCTAATGAAAAACTGTTTTTT
TRBJ2-1,TRBV19,15,few,.,CASRPRGFSYNEQFF,TGTGCCAGTAGACCTCGGGGGTTTTCCTACAATGAGCAGTTCTTC
TRBJ2-1,TRBV7-9,17,.,TRBD2,CSTDRAGGIHHYNEQFF,TGTTCCACTGACAGGGCGGGAGGGATACACCACTACAATGAGCAGTTCTTC
TRBJ2-1,TRBV27,15,.,TRBD2,CASARWGRVLEEQFF,TGTGCCAGCGCGAGGTGGGGGAGGGTTTTAGAAGAGCAGTTCTTC
TRBJ2-3,TRBV25-1,14,.,.,CASSSLKGGDTQYF,TGTGCCAGCAGTTCATTGAAGGGAGGAGATACGCAGTATTTT
TRBJ2-7,TRBV10-3,14,.,.,CALKEQANSYEQYF,TGTGCCCTTAAGGAACAGGCAAACTCCTACGAGCAGTACTTC
TRBJ2-7,TRBV4-2,17,.,TRBD2,CASSQQTSLAGGGEQYF,TGTGCCAGCAGCCAACAAACGTCACTAGCGGGAGGGGGCGAGCAGTACTTC
TRBJ1-2,TRBV4-2,15,.,.,CASSQDNREEDGYTF,TGTGCCAGCAGCCAAGACAACAGGGAAGAAGATGGCTACACCTTC
TRBJ1-5,TRBV5-5,13,few,.,CASSLQGKQPQHF,TGTGCCAGCAGCTTGCAGGGGAAACAGCCCCAGCATTTT
TRBJ2-5,TRBV28,15,once,.,CASSLEEWYQETQYF,TGTGCCAGCAGTTTAGAAGAGTGGTACCAAGAGACCCAGTACTTC
TRBJ1-2,TRBV28,18,.,TRBD1,CASSIVRTGQGNNYGYTF,TGTGCCAGCAGTATCGTTCGGACAGGGCAAGGGAATAACTATGGCTACACCTTC
TRBJ2-5,TRBV5-1,15,.,.,CASSLGGAPSETQYF,TGCGCCAGCAGCTTGGGCGGGGCCCCCTCAGAGACCCAGTACTTC
TRBJ1-1,TRBV4-3,15,.,TRBD1,CASSQGDREATEAFF,TGCGCCAGCAGCCAAGGGGACAGGGAGGCCACTGAAGCTTTCTTT
TRBJ2-3,TRBV5-4,15,.,TRBD2,CASSLRSGASDTQYF,TGTGCCAGCAGCTTGCGTAGCGGGGCATCAGATACGCAGTATTTT
TRBJ1-2,TRBV7-9,16,few,TRBD1,CASSLGRTGTSYGYTF,TGTGCCAGCAGCTTGGGACGGACAGGGACGAGCTATGGCTACACCTTC
TRBJ1-5,TRBV19,14,once,.,CASTSGSESQPQHF,TGTGCCAGTACGTCAGGGTCAGAGAGCCAGCCCCAGCATTTT
TRBJ2-2,TRBV30,16,.,.,CAGTVAVDLHTGELFF,TGTGCCGGGACTGTTGCCGTGGACTTACACACCGGGGAGCTGTTTTTT
TRBJ2-7,TRBV7-4,17,.,.,CASSNCRALPWAYEQYF,TGTGCCAGCAGCAACTGTCGAGCGCTCCCGTGGGCCTACGAGCAGTACTTC
TRBJ2-5,TRBV6-5,16,.,TRBD1,CASSYNGGQGWETQYF,TGTGCCAGCAGTTACAATGGGGGACAGGGGTGGGAGACCCAGTACTTC
TRBJ1-5,TRBV2,16,.,.,CASSLRLGRGNQPQHF,TGTGCCAGCTCTTTAAGATTGGGCAGGGGCAATCAGCCCCAGCATTTT
TRBJ2-7,TRBV6-6,16,once,TRBD1,CASRTPGTGVSYEQYF,TGTGCCAGCAGAACCCCGGGGACAGGGGTCTCCTACGAGCAGTACTTC